Following are 10 T cell receptor beta chains from one sample sequenced in a study of T cells in Graves' hyperthyroidism and ophthalmopathy. TCR beta CDR3 sequences were amplified from RNA transcripts. HTBI primers were used for first-round RT-PCR of the TCR CDR3. TCRdb reanalysed the multiplex PCR reads using MiXCR and keeps one entry per CDR3 protein. The repertoire holds a few hundred thousand distinct CDR3 sequences, with around 20% as singletons. The material sequenced was blood. These receptors were taken from a man in his fifties with Graves' ophthalmopathy.

This clonotype was seen a few times. V is TRBV6-9 and J is TRBJ2-2, with D maybe TRBD2 (6 bases). Germline-derived CDR1 and CDR2 are MNHGY and SVAAGI. The CDR3 extends over 13 amino acids. V was trimmed by 8 bases and J by 5 bases, leaving 12 bases between them. The CDR3 nucleotides are TGTGCCAGCCGGGGGAGTAGGACCGGGGAGCTGTTTTTT. It translates to CASRGSRTGELFF.

V is TRBV24-1 and J is TRBJ2-7, with D maybe TRBD1 (6 bases). Between the trimmed V and J ends, which lost 6 bases and 5 bases, there was a span of 13 bases. Germline CDR1 is KGHDR and CDR2 is SFDVKD. This CDR3 has 13 amino acids. The CDR3 coding sequence is TGTGCCACCAGTCTTACAGGGACGGACGAGCAGTACTTC. Encoded protein: CATSLTGTDEQYF.

The chain carries TRBV24-1 and TRBJ1-2; D might be TRBD1 (5 bases). With 5 bases removed from V and 4 bases from J, the gap between germline ends came to 28 bases. The CDR3 has 19 residues. CDR1 and CDR2 from the germline V gene are KGHDR and SFDVKD. For the CDR3, the DNA is TGTGCCACCAGTGGATGGACTAGCGGGAGGGCCTGGGGGGGCTATGGCTACACCTTC. This gives the protein CATSGWTSGRAWGGYGYTF.

The V gene is TRBV7-9, the J gene TRBJ1-2; D perhaps matches TRBD1 (5 bases). CDR1 is SEHNR and CDR2 is FQNEAQ in the germline V gene (reference sequence). This CDR3 comprises 13 residues. Trimming stripped 3 bases from V and 8 bases from J, with 13 bases between. This CDR3 is CASSFSGGFGYTF. The CDR3 coding sequence is TGTGCCAGCAGCTTTTCCGGGGGGTTCGGCTACACCTTC. The full variable domain, in which reference TRBV7-9 and TRBJ1-2 provide the parts outside the CDR3, is DTGVSQNPRHKITKRGQNVTFRCDPISEHNRLYWYRQTLGQGPEFLTYFQNEAQLEKSRLLSDRFSAERPKGSFSTLEIQRTEQGDSAMYLCASSFSGGFGYTFGSGTRLTVV.

The table lists this clonotype with many counts. This sequence joins TRBV29-1 and TRBJ2-7; 13 nucleotides match TRBD2. The CDR3 contains 16 residues. Germline loops: CDR1 SQVTM, CDR2 ANQGSEA. V shed 1 base, J shed 2 bases, and the junction held 5 bases outside the gene matches. CDR3 region: CSVEGGLAGQAYEQYF. CDR3 DNA: TGCAGCGTTGAAGGGGGACTAGCGGGACAAGCCTACGAGCAGTACTTC.

The chain carries TRBV6-1 and TRBJ2-1, with TRBD2 matching 8 bases. This CDR3 contains 16 residues. Per germline, CDR1 MNHNS and CDR2 SASEGT. Unmatched junction bases numbered 5, after V lost 0 bases and J lost 4 bases. The CDR3 region is CASSEAPGGPYNEQFF. For the CDR3, the DNA is TGTGCCAGCAGTGAAGCGCCGGGAGGGCCGTACAATGAGCAGTTCTTC.

This rearrangement joins TRBV4-2 to TRBJ2-2, with D unresolved. The germline V gene has CDR1 LGHNA and CDR2 YNFKEQ. The V end was cut by 1 base, the J end by 1 base, with 7 bases between. There are 15 residues in the CDR3. CDR3 protein: CASSQVQMNTGELFF. The CDR3 DNA sequence: TGTGCCAGCAGCCAAGTACAGATGAACACCGGGGAGCTGTTTTTT.

This clonotype was counted ten times or more. This sequence joins TRBV24-1 and TRBJ2-1, with D hard to call. There are 11 residues in the CDR3. Germline lookup yields CDR1 KGHDR and CDR2 SFDVKD. V lost 1 base, J lost 8 bases, and 2 bases lay in between. The CDR3 sequence: CATSDFHEQFF. CDR3 coding DNA: TGTGCCACCAGTGATTTCCATGAGCAGTTCTTC.

At least ten counts were recorded for this clonotype. V is TRBV2 and J is TRBJ2-7, with D perhaps matching TRBD2 (6 bases). This CDR3 is built from 16 residues. Germline loops: CDR1 SNHLY, CDR2 FYNNEI. V was cut by 6 bases and J by 3 bases, with 21 bases left in between. In DNA, the CDR3 is TGTGCCAGCAGCGATAGGGACTTGCGGAGACTCTACGAGCAGTACTTC. Its protein is CASSDRDLRRLYEQYF. Drawing the rest from reference TRBV2 and TRBJ2-7, the complete variable domain is EPEVTQTPSHQVTQMGQEVILRCVPISNHLYFYWYRQILGQKVEFLVSFYNNEISEKSEIFDDQFSVERPDGSNFTLKIRSTKLEDSAMYFCASSDRDLRRLYEQYFGPGTRLTVT.

This clonotype was seen ten or more times. V gene TRBV6-1 combines with J gene TRBJ1-2, with 11 bases identical to TRBD1. CDR3 length equals 14 residues. CDR1 and CDR2 (germline): MNHNS, SASEGT. V trimming: 7 bases; J trimming: 10 bases; junction bases outside the gene matches: 11. The DNA of the CDR3 is TGTGCCAGCAAACGACTCCGGACAGGGGGCAACTACACCTTC. Translation: CASKRLRTGGNYTF.